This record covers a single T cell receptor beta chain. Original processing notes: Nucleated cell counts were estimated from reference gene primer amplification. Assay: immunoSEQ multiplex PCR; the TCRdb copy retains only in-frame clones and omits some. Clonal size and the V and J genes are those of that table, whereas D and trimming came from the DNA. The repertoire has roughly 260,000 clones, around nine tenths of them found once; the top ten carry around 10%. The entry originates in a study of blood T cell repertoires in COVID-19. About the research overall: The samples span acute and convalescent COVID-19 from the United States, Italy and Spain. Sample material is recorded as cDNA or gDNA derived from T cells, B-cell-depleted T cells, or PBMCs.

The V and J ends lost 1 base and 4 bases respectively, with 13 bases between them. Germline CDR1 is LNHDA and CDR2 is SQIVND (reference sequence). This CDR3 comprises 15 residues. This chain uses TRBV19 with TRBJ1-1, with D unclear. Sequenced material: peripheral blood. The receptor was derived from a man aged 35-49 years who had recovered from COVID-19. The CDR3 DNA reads TGTGCCAGTAGTATAGTCCCCGCCCGGGGCACTGAAGCTTTCTTT. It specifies CASSIVPARGTEAFF.